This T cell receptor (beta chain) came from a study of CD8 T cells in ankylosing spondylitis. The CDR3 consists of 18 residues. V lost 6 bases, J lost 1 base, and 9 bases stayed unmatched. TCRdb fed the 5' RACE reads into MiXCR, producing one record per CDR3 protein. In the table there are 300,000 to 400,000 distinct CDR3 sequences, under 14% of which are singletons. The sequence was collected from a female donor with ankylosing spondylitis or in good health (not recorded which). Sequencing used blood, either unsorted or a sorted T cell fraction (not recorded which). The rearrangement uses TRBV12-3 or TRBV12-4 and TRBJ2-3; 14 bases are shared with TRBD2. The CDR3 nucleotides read TGTGCCAGCAGCCGGACTAGCGGGGGGCGGCGTGGCACAGATACGCAGTATTTT. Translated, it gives CASSRTSGGRRGTDTQYF.